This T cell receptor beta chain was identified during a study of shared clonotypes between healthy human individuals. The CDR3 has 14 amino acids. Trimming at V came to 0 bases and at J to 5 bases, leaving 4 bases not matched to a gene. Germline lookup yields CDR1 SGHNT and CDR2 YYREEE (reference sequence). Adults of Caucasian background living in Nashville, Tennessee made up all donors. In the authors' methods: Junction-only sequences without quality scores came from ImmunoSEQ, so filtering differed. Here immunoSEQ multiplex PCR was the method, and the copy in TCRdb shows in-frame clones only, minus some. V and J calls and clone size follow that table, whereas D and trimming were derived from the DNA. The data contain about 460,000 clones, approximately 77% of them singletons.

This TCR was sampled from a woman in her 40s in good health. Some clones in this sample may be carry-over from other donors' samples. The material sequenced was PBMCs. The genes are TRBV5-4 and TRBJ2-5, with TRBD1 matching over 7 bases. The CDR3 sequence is CASSLEGARETQYF. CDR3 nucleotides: TGTGCCAGCAGCTTGGAGGGGGCCCGGGAGACCCAGTACTTC.